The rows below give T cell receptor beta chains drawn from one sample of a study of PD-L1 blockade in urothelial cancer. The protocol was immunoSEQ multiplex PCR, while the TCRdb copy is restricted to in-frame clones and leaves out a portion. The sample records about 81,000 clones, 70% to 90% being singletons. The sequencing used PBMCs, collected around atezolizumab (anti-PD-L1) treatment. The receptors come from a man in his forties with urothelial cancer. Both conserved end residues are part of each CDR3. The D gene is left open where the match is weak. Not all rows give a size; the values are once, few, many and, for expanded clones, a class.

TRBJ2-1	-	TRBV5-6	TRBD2	TGTGCCAGCAGCCCGGGACTAGGGAGGGACAATGAGCAGTTCTTC	CASSPGLGRDNEQFF
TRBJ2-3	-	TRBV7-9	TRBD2	TGTGCCAGCAATCCCGGGACTAGCAGGGGAGATACGCAGTATTTT	CASNPGTSRGDTQYF
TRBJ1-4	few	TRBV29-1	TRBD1	TGCAGCGTTGGACAGGGCCGAGAAAAACTGTTTTTT	CSVGQGREKLFF
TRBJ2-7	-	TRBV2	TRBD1	TGTGCCAGCAGTGTGGACAGGGTAGGCGAGCAGTACTTC	CASSVDRVGEQYF
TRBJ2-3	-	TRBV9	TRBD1	TGTGCCAGCAGCCCAGGGGGAATGGGGGCCCACGGAGCAGATACGCAGTATTTT	CASSPGGMGAHGADTQYF
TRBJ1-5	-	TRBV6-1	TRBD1	TGTGCCAGCAGTGCCTTACAGGGGGCATCAGGTCAGCCCCAGCATTTT	CASSALQGASGQPQHF
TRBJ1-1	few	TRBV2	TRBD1	TGTGCCAGCACAGGTGTCAGGGGGCGCATCACTGAAGCTTTCTTT	CASTGVRGRITEAFF
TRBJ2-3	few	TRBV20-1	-	TGCAGTGCTAGAGTGATTGTATCGGAGTATTTT	CSARVIVSEYF
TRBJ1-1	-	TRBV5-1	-	TGCGCCAGCAGCCCATCGCCTAGCACTGAAGCTTTCTTT	CASSPSPSTEAFF
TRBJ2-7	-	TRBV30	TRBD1	TGTGCCTGGAGGGGACAGGGGAGCTACGAGCAGTACTTC	CAWRGQGSYEQYF
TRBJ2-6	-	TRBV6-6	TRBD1	TGTGCCAGCAGCCTCTACAGGGGCTCTGGGGCCAACGTCCTGACTTTC	CASSLYRGSGANVLTF
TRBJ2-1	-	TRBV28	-	TGTGCCAGCGGCCGTTACAATGAGCAGTTCTTC	CASGRYNEQFF
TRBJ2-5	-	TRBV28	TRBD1	TGTGCCAGCAGCCCGGACAGGGGATGGGAGACCCAGTACTTC	CASSPDRGWETQYF
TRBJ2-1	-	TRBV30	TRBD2	TGTGCCTGGAGTGTATCTAGCGGGCACAATGAGCAGTTCTTC	CAWSVSSGHNEQFF
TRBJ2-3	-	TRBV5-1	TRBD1	TGCGCCAGCAGCTTGGAGCGACAGGGGGCCTTGTCCCGCACAGATACGCAGTATTTT	CASSLERQGALSRTDTQYF
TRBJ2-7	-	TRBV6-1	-	TGTGCCAGCAGTGGAGGTAGAGACTACGAGCAGTACTTC	CASSGGRDYEQYF
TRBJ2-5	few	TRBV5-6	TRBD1	TGTGCCAGCAGCTTACCCTCTTGGGACAGGGGGAAGGGGACCCAGTACTTC	CASSLPSWDRGKGTQYF
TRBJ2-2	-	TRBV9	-	TGTGCCAGCAGCGTCGCCGGGGTTCCGAACACCGGGGAGCTGTTTTTT	CASSVAGVPNTGELFF
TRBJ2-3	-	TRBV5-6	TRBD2	TGTGCCAGCAGCGTCCCCGATCTAGCGGGAGAGGTAGATACGCAGTATTTT	CASSVPDLAGEVDTQYF
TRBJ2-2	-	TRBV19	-	TGTGCCAGTAGCCTACTCGGACAGACCGGGGAGCTGTTTTTT	CASSLLGQTGELFF
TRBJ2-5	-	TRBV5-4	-	TGTGCCAGCACTAATCGAGCGGGCGAACAGACCCAGTACTTC	CASTNRAGEQTQYF
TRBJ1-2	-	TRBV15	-	TGTGCCACCAGCAGACAGGGTGAAGGGTATGGCTACACCTTC	CATSRQGEGYGYTF
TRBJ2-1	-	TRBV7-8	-	TGTGCCAGCAGCTTAGTGTCCCTAGCGATGTTCTTC	CASSLVSLAMFF
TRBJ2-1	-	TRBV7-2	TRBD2	TGTGCCAGCAGCTTAACGCGGCGGGAGGGCTACAATGAGCAGTTCTTC	CASSLTRREGYNEQFF
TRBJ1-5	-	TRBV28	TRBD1	TGTGCCAGCAGTGGCGGACAGGGTGGACAGCCCCAGCATTTT	CASSGGQGGQPQHF
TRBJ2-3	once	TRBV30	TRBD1	TGTGCCTGGAGTGTACGGGACAGAGATACGCAGTATTTT	CAWSVRDRDTQYF
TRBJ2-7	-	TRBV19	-	TGTGCCAGTAGTAGAGGCCCCGAGGCCTACGAGCAGTACTTC	CASSRGPEAYEQYF
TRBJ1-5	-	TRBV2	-	TGTGCCAGCAGTGTTGAACAGGGCTTACAGCCCCAGCATTTT	CASSVEQGLQPQHF
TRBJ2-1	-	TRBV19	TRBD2	TGTGCCAGTAGTGGCCGGCGTAGTAGCGGGATTGAGCAGTTCTTC	CASSGRRSSGIEQFF
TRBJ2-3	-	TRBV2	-	TGTGCCAGCTGCGGTCAGAACGGAGATACGCAGTATTTT	CASCGQNGDTQYF
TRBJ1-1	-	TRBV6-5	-	TGTGCCAGCAGTTCCGACTGGGACACTGAAGCTTTCTTT	CASSSDWDTEAFF
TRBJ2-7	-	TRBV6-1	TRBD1	TGTGCCAGCAGTGAAATATTGACAGGGGCCGAGCAGTACTTC	CASSEILTGAEQYF
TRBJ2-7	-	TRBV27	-	TGTGCCAGCAGTTTCACAGGGAATTGGGTGCAGTACTTC	CASSFTGNWVQYF
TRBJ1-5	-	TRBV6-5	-	TGTGCCAGCACCTACTCGAGGGCCCCTGGGAATCAGCCCCAGCATTTT	CASTYSRAPGNQPQHF
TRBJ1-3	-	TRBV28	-	TGTGCCAGCGGGTCGGGGGAACTACGGAACACCATATATTTT	CASGSGELRNTIYF
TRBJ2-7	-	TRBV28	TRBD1	TGTGCCAGCAGTACCCGGACAGGGCGCCTTATGGAGCAGTACTTC	CASSTRTGRLMEQYF
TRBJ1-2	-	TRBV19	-	TGTGCCAGTAGTATCCTGGGCTTCTATGGCTACACCTTC	CASSILGFYGYTF
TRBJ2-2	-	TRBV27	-	TGTGCCAGCAGTTTAAGCCCCCCAGGGACGAACACCGGGGAGCTGTTTTTT	CASSLSPPGTNTGELFF
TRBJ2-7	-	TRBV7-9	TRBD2	TGTGCCAGCAGCATTAGCGGGAGGGGCGAGCAGTACTTC	CASSISGRGEQYF
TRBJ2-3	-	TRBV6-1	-	TGTGCCAGCAGTCCTCATTCTATCGGAGATACGCAGTATTTT	CASSPHSIGDTQYF
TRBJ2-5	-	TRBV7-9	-	TGTGCCAGCAGCTTGCTAGAAGGAGTCCAAGAGACCCAGTACTTC	CASSLLEGVQETQYF
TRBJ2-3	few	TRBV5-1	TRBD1	TGCGCCAGCAGCTTGGAGGGGGCGGCGGCGGATACGCAGTATTTT	CASSLEGAAADTQYF
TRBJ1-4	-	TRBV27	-	TGTGCCAGCAGGAAACAGGGTCCGAATGAAAAACTGTTTTTT	CASRKQGPNEKLFF
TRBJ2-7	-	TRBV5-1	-	TGCGCCAGCAGCACCGACGGGGTCTCCTACGAGCAGTACTTC	CASSTDGVSYEQYF
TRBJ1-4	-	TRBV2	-	TGTGCCAGCAAGAATTGGGAAGGGGCAACTAATGAAAAACTGTTTTTT	CASKNWEGATNEKLFF
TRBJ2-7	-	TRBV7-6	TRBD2	TGTGCCAGCAGCTTAAAGACTAGCGGGGACCACGAGCAGTACTTC	CASSLKTSGDHEQYF
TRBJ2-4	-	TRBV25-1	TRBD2	TGTGCCAGCAGTGAAGGGGGACTAGCGGATTCCAAAAACATTCAGTACTTC	CASSEGGLADSKNIQYF
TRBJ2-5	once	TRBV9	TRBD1	TGTGCCAGCAGCGGGACAGGGGTTAGGGAGACCCAGTACTTC	CASSGTGVRETQYF
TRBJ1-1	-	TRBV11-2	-	TGTGCCAGCAGATCCCAGGGCCCTAACACTGAAGCTTTCTTT	CASRSQGPNTEAFF
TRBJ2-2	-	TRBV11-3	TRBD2	TGTGCCAGCAGCTTAGATCGGCTCCTCGATAGCGGGACGAACACCGGGGAGCTGTTTTTT	CASSLDRLLDSGTNTGELFF
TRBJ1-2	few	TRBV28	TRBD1	TGTGCCAGCCGAAGGGACAGGAACTATGGCTACACCTTC	CASRRDRNYGYTF
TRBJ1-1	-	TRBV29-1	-	TGCAGCGCTAGCCCTTTCACTGAAGCTTTCTTT	CSASPFTEAFF
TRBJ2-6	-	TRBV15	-	TGTGCCACCAGACCGAACAGGGACTCTGGGGCCAACGTCCTGACTTTC	CATRPNRDSGANVLTF
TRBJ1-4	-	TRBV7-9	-	TGTGCCAGCAGCTCTACAGGGTCTAATGAAAAACTGTTTTTT	CASSSTGSNEKLFF
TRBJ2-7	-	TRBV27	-	TGTGCCAGCAGTCCGAGGAGCTCCTACGAGCAGTACTTC	CASSPRSSYEQYF
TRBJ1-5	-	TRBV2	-	TGTGCCAGCAGTCGGGACACAAATCAGCCCCAGCATTTT	CASSRDTNQPQHF
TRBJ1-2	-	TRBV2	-	TGTGCCAGCAGTGACGACAGCGACTATGGCTACACCTTC	CASSDDSDYGYTF
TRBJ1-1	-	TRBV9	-	TGTGCCAGCAGCGTCCAAGAGAGGAACACTGAAGCTTTCTTT	CASSVQERNTEAFF